This T cell receptor (beta chain) was recovered during a study of blood T cell repertoires in COVID-19. Study-level information: Sources were T cells, B-cell-depleted T cells, or PBMCs; the material itself was cDNA or gDNA.

TCRdb's table, derived via immunoSEQ multiplex PCR, lists solely in-frame clones and lacks some. The data show 350,000 to 550,000 clones, with roughly 91% seen just once and about 4.3% held by the top ten. V gave up 0 bases and J gave up 7 bases, with 7 bases separating them. CDR1 is SGDLS, CDR2 YYNGEE, per germline. The CDR3 is 12 residues long. This clonotype was obtained from a woman between 25 and 40 years old with acute or convalescent COVID-19. The V call is TRBV9, the J call TRBJ1-2; no clear D gene. Sequencing used peripheral blood. For the CDR3, the DNA is TGTGCCAGCAGCGTAGGAACTCGTGGCTACACCTTC. This translates into CASSVGTRGYTF.